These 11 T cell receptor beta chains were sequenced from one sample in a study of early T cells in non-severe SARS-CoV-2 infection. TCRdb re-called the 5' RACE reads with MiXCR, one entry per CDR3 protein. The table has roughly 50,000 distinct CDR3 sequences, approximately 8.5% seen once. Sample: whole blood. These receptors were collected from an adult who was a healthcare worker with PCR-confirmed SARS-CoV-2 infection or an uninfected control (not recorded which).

CDR3 in DNA: TGTGCCAGCAGCCCGAAGGGCAAAAACACCGGGGAGCTGTTTTTT. It encodes CASSPKGKNTGELFF. The chain joins TRBV7-9 to TRBJ2-2; D unclear. Germline V lookup: CDR1 SEHNR, CDR2 FQNEAQ (reference sequence). The CDR3 has 15 residues. V was shortened by 5 bases and J by 2 bases, with 12 bases between the two germline ends.

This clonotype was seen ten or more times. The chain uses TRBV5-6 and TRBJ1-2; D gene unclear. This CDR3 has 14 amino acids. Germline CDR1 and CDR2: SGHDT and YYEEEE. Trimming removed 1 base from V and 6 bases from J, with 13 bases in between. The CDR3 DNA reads TGTGCCAGCAGCTTGTTCGGGAGGACGGATGGCTACACCTTC. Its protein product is CASSLFGRTDGYTF.

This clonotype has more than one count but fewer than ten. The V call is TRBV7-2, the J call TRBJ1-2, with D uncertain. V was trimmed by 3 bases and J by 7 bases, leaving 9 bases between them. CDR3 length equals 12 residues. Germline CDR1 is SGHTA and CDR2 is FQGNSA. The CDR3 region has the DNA TGTGCCAGCAGCTTGGACCAGGCTGGCTACACCTTC. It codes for CASSLDQAGYTF.

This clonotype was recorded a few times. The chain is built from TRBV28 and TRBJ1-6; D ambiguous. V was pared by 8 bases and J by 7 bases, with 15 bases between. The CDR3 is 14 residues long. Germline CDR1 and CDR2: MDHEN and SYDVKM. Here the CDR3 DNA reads TGTGCCAGCGGGTTACGAGGGATAAATTCACCCCTCCACTTT. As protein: CASGLRGINSPLHF.

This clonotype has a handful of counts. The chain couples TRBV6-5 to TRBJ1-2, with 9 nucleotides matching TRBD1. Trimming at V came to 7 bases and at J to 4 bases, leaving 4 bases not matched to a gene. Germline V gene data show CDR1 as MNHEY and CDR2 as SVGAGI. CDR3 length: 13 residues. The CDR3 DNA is TGTGCCAGCACTATGGACAGGGGCTATGGCTACACCTTC. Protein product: CASTMDRGYGYTF.

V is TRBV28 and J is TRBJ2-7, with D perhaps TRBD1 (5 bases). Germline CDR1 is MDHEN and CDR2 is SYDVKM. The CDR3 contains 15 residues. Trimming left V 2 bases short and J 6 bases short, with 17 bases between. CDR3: CASSLGSTATGEQYF. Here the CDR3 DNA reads TGTGCCAGCAGTTTAGGATCGACAGCCACCGGCGAGCAGTACTTC.

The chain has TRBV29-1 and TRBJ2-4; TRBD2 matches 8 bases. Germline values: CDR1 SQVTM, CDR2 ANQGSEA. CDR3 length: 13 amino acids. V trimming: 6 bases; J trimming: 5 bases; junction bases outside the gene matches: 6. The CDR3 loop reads CSVSGTRENIQYF. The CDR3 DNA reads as TGCAGCGTCAGCGGGACTAGAGAAAACATTCAGTACTTC. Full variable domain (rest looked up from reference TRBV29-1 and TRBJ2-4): SAVISQKPSRDICQRGTSLTIQCQVDSQVTMMFWYRQQPGQSLTLIATANQGSEATYESGFVIDKFPISRPNLTFSTLTVSNMSPEDSSIYLCSVSGTRENIQYFGAGTRLSVL.

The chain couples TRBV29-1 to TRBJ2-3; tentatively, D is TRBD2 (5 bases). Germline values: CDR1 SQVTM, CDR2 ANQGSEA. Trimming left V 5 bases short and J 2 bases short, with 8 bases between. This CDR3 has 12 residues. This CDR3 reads CSVLDFTDTQYF. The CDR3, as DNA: TGCAGCGTTTTGGACTTCACAGATACGCAGTATTTT.

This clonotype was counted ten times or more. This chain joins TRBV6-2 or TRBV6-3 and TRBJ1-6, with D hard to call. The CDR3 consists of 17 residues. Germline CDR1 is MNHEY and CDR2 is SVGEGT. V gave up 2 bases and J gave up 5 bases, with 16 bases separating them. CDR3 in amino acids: CASSYLGSSTDNSPLHF. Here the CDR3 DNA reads TGTGCCAGCAGTTACCTGGGGTCCTCTACGGATAATTCACCCCTCCACTTT.

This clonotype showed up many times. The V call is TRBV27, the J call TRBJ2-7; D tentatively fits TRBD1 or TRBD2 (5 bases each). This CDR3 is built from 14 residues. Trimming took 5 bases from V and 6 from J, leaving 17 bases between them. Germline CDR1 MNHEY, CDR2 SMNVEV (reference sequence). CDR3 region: CASSPGPGAVEQYF. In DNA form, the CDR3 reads TGTGCCAGCAGTCCGGGACCCGGAGCGGTCGAGCAGTACTTC.

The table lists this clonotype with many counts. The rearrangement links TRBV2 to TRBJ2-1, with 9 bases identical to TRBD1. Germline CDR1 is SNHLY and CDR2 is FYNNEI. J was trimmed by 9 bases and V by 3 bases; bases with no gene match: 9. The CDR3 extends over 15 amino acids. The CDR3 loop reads CASSDGGQGGSEQFF. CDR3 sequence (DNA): TGTGCCAGCAGTGACGGGGGACAGGGAGGATCTGAGCAGTTCTTC.